The 17 T cell receptor beta chains below come from one sample, sequenced in a study of graft-versus-host responses after intestinal transplantation. TCRdb's copy holds only in-frame clones and misses some; the assay was immunoSEQ multiplex PCR. The sample holds just under 55,000 clones; about 90% are singletons and the top ten take 5% to 7%. The sequencing here drew on PBMCs, taken 650 to 670 days after intestinal transplant. All receptors come from a human patient who received an intestinal transplant, so some T cells may come from the graft donor.

The V and J genes are TRBV18 and TRBJ2-5; unclear D gene. This CDR3 has 14 residues. Germline V gives CDR1 KGHSH, CDR2 LQKENI. The germline V and J ends were trimmed by 1 base and 5 bases, with 11 bases remaining between them. This chain's CDR3 is CASSPRASGETQYF. The CDR3 nucleotides are TGTGCCAGCTCACCACGGGCCTCCGGGGAGACCCAGTACTTC.

The V gene is TRBV19, the J gene TRBJ1-6; D uncertain. The CDR3 extends over 14 amino acids. V dropped 8 bases and J dropped 5 bases, with 13 bases sitting between them. In germline, CDR1 is LNHDA, CDR2 SQIVND (reference sequence). The CDR3 is CASSWYTNNSPLHF. The CDR3 DNA is TGTGCCAGTTCATGGTATACTAATAATTCACCCCTCCACTTT. Variable domain in full (rest from reference TRBV19 and TRBJ1-6): DGGITQSPKYLFRKEGQNVTLSCEQNLNHDAMYWYRQDPGQGLRLIYYSQIVNDFQKGDIAEGYSVSREKKESFPLTVTSAQKNPTAFYLCASSWYTNNSPLHFGNGTRLTVT.

This chain connects TRBV13 to TRBJ2-6; the D is unclear. Germline V lookup: CDR1 PRHDT, CDR2 FYEKMQ (reference sequence). V lost 3 bases, J lost 0 bases, and 6 bases lay in between. The CDR3 consists of 15 residues. CDR3 DNA: TGTGCCAGCAGCTTCGCTAGCTCTGGGGCCAACGTCCTGACTTTC. Translation: CASSFASSGANVLTF.

V gene TRBV18 combines with J gene TRBJ2-7; a possible D gene is TRBD1 (5 bases). Trimming left V 6 bases short and J 6 bases short, with 12 bases between. This CDR3 contains 12 residues. Germline V gene data show CDR1 as KGHSH and CDR2 as LQKENI. The DNA for the CDR3 is TGTGCCAGCTCCTCTACAGGCACCGAGCAGTACTTC. Its protein product is CASSSTGTEQYF.

V gene TRBV5-1 combines with J gene TRBJ2-5, with 8 bases fitting TRBD1. Germline V gene sequence: CDR1 SGHRS, CDR2 YFSETQ. The ends lost 7 bases at V and 4 bases at J; junction bases unmatched: 6. The CDR3 length is 13 residues. In DNA, the CDR3 is TGCGCCAGCCGCCAGGGGGCCAGAGAGACCCAGTACTTC. Its protein is CASRQGARETQYF.

The rearrangement links TRBV6-5 to TRBJ1-2, with 9 bases identical to TRBD1. Unmatched junction bases numbered 9, after V lost 3 bases and J lost 4 bases. This CDR3 spans 16 amino acids. The germline V gene encodes CDR1 MNHEY and CDR2 SVGAGI. This chain's CDR3 is CASSYRDRVSTYGYTF. CDR3 coding DNA: TGTGCCAGCAGTTATCGGGACAGGGTATCGACCTATGGCTACACCTTC.

This chain links TRBV7-9 with TRBJ2-3; 7 bases fit TRBD1. CDR1 and CDR2 from the germline V gene are SEHNR and FQNEAQ (reference sequence). The CDR3 sequence is 15 residues long. Germline trimming cut 0 bases from V and 3 bases from J; bases unmatched to any gene: 3. CDR3 coding DNA: TGTGCCAGCAGCTTAGCGATGGACAGGACAGATACGCAGTATTTT. This translates into CASSLAMDRTDTQYF.

The chain uses TRBV2 and TRBJ1-2; possibly TRBD1 for D (5 bases). The germline V gene has CDR1 SNHLY and CDR2 FYNNEI. Trimming removed 7 bases at V and 5 bases at J, with 14 bases between. This CDR3 spans 13 amino acids. This chain's CDR3 is CASIQTTGYGYTF. In nucleotides, the CDR3 is TGTGCCAGCATCCAAACTACAGGTTATGGCTACACCTTC.

The chain uses TRBV4-1 and TRBJ2-7, with D possibly being TRBD1 (7 bases). The CDR3 is made up of 15 amino acids. Trimming removed 1 base from V and 2 bases from J, with 12 bases in between. Germline V gene sequence: CDR1 MGHRA, CDR2 YSYEKL. The chain's CDR3 is CASSQADREAYEQYF. The CDR3 DNA is TGCGCCAGCAGCCAAGCCGACAGGGAGGCCTACGAGCAGTACTTC.

The V and J genes are TRBV19 and TRBJ1-2; D is ambiguous. Germline V lookup: CDR1 LNHDA, CDR2 SQIVND (reference sequence). Deletions cut 4 bases from V and 7 bases from J, with 7 bases between. CDR3 length equals 11 residues. CDR3: CASSTRAGYTF. The CDR3 nucleotides are TGTGCCAGTAGTACTAGGGCTGGCTACACCTTC.

The chain carries TRBV5-1 and TRBJ1-4, with 7 bases identical to TRBD1. There are 14 residues in the CDR3. V gave up 6 bases and J gave up 8 bases; unmatched junction bases: 10. CDR1 and CDR2 (germline): SGHRS, YFSETQ. Written as DNA, the CDR3 is TGCGCCAGCACCACAGGGGAGTTAAACGAAAAACTGTTTTTT. This encodes CASTTGELNEKLFF.

V gene TRBV6-4 combines with J gene TRBJ2-7; D is unresolved. V was shortened by 4 bases and J by 1 base, with 8 bases between the two germline ends. This CDR3 comprises 13 residues. Germline values: CDR1 MRHNA, CDR2 SNTAGT. CDR3: CASSGEESYEQYF. DNA for the CDR3: TGTGCCAGCAGTGGAGAGGAATCCTACGAGCAGTACTTC.

The chain employs TRBV19 and TRBJ1-1; TRBD1 might be the D (5 bases). This CDR3 spans 14 amino acids. Germline values: CDR1 LNHDA, CDR2 SQIVND (reference sequence). V gave up 2 bases and J gave up 11 bases, with 18 bases separating them. In nucleotides, the CDR3 is TGTGCCAGTAGTATATACGGCCGGATTTCAGGGGCTTTCTTT. Protein product: CASSIYGRISGAFF.

The V and J genes are TRBV6-6 and TRBJ1-2; D is possibly TRBD1 (5 bases). This CDR3 is built from 13 residues. The germline V gene has CDR1 MNHNY and CDR2 SVGAGI (reference sequence). V was shortened by 2 bases and J by 6 bases, with 10 bases between the two germline ends. The CDR3 region has the DNA TGTGCCAGCAGTTACGGCCAGGGCGATGGCTACACCTTC. Amino acid sequence: CASSYGQGDGYTF.

The chain links TRBV5-4 to TRBJ2-7; 9 bases align to TRBD1. V was pared by 5 bases and J by 4 bases, with 10 bases of the junction left unmatched. This CDR3 has 15 amino acids. The germline gives CDR1 SGHNT, CDR2 YYREEE (reference sequence). The chain's CDR3 is CASSILGQGGYEQYF. In DNA, the CDR3 is TGTGCCAGCAGTATCCTGGGACAGGGCGGATACGAGCAGTACTTC. The variable domain in full, completed from reference TRBV5-4 and TRBJ2-7, reads ETGVTQSPTHLIKTRGQQVTLRCSSQSGHNTVSWYQQALGQGPQFIFQYYREEENGRGNFPPRFSGLQFPNYSSELNVNALELDDSALYLCASSILGQGGYEQYFGPGTRLTVT.

The chain employs TRBV7-6 and TRBJ2-7; D not certain. The V gene's germline CDR1 is SGHVS and CDR2 FNYEAQ. This CDR3 spans 15 amino acids. Trimming shortened V by 1 base and J by 2 bases, and 12 bases separated the two germline ends. The CDR3 coding sequence is TGTGCCAGCAGCTTAGTTTTGGGCAGTACCTACGAGCAGTACTTC. Translated, it gives CASSLVLGSTYEQYF.

This clone was observed once. The chain employs TRBV11-3 and TRBJ2-7, with TRBD1 matching over 12 bases. CDR3 length: 15 amino acids. The J segment lost 4 bases and the V segment lost 8 bases, leaving 9 bases of the junction unmatched. Germline V gene data show CDR1 as SGHNT and CDR2 as YENEEA. The CDR3 DNA sequence: TGTGCCAGCGGGGACAGGGGGCTAGGCGGGTACGAGCAGTACTTC. Translation: CASGDRGLGGYEQYF. Supplemented by reference TRBV11-3 and TRBJ2-7, the full variable domain reads EAGVVQSPRYKIIEKKQPVAFWCNPISGHNTLYWYLQNLGQGPELLIRYENEEAVDDSQLPKDRFSAERLKGVDSTLKIQPAELGDSAVYLCASGDRGLGGYEQYFGPGTRLTVT.